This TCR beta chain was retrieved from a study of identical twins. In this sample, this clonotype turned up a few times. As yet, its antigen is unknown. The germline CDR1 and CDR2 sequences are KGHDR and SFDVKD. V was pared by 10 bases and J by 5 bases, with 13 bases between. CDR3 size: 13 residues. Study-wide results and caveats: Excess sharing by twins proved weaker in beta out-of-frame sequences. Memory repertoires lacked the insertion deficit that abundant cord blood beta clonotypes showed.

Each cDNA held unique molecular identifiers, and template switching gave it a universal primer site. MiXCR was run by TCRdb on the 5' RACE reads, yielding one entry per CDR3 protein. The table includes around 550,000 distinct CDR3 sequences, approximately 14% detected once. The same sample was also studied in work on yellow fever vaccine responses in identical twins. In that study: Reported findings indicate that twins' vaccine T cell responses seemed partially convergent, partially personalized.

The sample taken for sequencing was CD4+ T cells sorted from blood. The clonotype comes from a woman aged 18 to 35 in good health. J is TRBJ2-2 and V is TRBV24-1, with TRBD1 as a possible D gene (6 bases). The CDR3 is CATTRGQTGELFF. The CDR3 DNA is TGTGCCACAACTAGAGGACAGACCGGGGAGCTGTTTTTT.